The clone carrying this T cell receptor (beta chain) was picked up a small number of times. Its matching antigen is unknown. These data come from a study of T cell repertoires in cytomegalovirus infection. Overall study: Use of recently identified HLA-C-restricted and well-studied HLA-B-restricted CMV epitopes was part of the study. Indications came from public TCR beta signatures; they pointed to CMV infection and to a matching HLA type. Study-wide findings and caveats: Summed public TCR beta family frequency identified CMV carriers bearing the relevant HLA. The ex vivo response was dominated by HLA-C-restricted CMV-specific TCR beta clonotypes.

Trimming cost V 5 bases and J 7 bases, with 12 bases left between them. This CDR3 is 13 amino acids long. Germline CDR1 and CDR2: MNHNY and SVGAGI (reference sequence). TCRdb reprocessed the reads with MiXCR, giving one entry per CDR3 protein. The table lists about 890,000 distinct CDR3 sequences, about a third of them singletons, with around 15% in the top ten. The origin of this receptor is a human donor in good health (CMV status not recorded). Some clones in this sample may be carry-over from other donors' samples. The chain couples TRBV6-6 to TRBJ2-1; TRBD1 might be the D (5 bases). The sample here was cultured CD8+ T cells from PBMCs, taken from culture after CMV antigen stimulation. CDR3 coding DNA: TGTGCCAGCAGTCAACCACAGGTGAATGAGCAGTTCTTC. This encodes CASSQPQVNEQFF.